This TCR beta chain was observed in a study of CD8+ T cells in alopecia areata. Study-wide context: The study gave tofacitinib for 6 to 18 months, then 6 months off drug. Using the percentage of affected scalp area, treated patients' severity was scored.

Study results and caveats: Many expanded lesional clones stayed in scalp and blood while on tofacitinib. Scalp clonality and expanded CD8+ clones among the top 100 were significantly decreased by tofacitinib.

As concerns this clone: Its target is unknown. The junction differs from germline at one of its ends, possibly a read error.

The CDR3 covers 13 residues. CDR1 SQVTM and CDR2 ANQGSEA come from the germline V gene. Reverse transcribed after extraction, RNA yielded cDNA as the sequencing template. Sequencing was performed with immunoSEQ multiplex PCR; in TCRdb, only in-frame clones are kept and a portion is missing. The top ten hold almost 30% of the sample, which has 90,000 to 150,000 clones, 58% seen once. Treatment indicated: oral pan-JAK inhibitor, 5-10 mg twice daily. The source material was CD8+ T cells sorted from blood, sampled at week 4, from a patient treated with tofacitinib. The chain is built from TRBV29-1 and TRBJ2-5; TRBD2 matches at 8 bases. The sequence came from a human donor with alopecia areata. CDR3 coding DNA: TGCAGCGTGGGTCTTGGACTAGCCGCCGAGCAGAACTTC. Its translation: CSVGLGLAAEQNF.